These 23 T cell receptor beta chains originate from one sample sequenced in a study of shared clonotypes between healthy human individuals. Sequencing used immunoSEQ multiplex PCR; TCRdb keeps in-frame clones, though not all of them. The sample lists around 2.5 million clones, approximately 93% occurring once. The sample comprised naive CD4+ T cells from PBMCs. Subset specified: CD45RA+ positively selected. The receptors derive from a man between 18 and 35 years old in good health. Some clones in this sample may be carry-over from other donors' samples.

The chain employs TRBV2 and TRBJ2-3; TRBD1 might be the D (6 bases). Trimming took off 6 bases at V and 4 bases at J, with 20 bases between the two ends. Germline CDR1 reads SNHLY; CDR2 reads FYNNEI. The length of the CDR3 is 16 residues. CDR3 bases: TGTGCCAGCAGGAGTGACGGGCAGGGGATCGCAGATACGCAGTATTTT. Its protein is CASRSDGQGIADTQYF.

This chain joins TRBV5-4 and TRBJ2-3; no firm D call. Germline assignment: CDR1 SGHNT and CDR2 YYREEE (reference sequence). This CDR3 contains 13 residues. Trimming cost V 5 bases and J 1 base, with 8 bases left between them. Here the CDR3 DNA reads TGTGCCAGCAGGCCGGATGGCACAGATACGCAGTATTTT. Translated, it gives CASRPDGTDTQYF.

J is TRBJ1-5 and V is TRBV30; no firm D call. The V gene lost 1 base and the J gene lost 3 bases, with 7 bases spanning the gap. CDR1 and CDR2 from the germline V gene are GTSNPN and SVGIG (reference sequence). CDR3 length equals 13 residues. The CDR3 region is CAWSGRFNQPQHF. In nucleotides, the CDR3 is TGTGCCTGGAGTGGGCGGTTCAATCAGCCCCAGCATTTT.

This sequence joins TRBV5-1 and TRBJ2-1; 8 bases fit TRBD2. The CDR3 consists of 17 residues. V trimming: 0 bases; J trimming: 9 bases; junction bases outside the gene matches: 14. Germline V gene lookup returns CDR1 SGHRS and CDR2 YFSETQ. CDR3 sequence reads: CASSLAPGTSGLGEQFF. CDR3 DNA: TGCGCCAGCAGCTTGGCCCCCGGGACTAGTGGGCTGGGTGAGCAGTTCTTC.

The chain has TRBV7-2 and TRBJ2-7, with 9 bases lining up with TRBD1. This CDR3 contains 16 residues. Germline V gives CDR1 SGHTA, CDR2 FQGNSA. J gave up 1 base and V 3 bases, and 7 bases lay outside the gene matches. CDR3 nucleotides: TGTGCCAGCAGCTTGGCGGGACAGGGTACATCCTACGAGCAGTACTTC. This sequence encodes CASSLAGQGTSYEQYF.

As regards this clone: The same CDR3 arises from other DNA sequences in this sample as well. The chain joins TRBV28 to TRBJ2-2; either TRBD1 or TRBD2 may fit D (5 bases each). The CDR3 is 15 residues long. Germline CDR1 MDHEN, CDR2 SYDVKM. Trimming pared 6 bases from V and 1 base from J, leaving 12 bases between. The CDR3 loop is CASSFGTLNTGELFF. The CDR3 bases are TGTGCCAGCAGCTTTGGGACCCTGAACACCGGGGAGCTGTTTTTT.

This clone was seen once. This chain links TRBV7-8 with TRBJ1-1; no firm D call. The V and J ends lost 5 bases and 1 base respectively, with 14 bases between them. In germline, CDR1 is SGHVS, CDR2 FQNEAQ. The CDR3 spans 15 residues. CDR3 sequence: CASSHRTNRNTEAFF. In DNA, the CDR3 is TGTGCCAGCAGCCACCGCACAAACCGGAACACTGAAGCTTTCTTT.

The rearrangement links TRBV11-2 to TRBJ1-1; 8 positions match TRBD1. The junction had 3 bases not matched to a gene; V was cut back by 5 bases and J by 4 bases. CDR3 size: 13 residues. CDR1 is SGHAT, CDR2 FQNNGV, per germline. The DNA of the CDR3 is TGTGCCAGCAGCCTAGGACAGGGCACTGAAGCTTTCTTT. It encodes CASSLGQGTEAFF.

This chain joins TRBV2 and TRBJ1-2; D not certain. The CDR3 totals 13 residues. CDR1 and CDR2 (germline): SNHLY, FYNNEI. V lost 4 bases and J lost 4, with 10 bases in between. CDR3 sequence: CASSVGQFYGYTF. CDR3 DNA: TGTGCCAGCAGTGTAGGCCAGTTCTATGGCTACACCTTC.

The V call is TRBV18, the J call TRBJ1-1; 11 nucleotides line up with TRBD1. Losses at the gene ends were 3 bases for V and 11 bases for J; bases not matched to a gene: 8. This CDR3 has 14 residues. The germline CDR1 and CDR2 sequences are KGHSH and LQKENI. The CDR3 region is CASSPSGDRGYAFF. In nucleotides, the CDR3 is TGTGCCAGCTCACCCTCAGGGGACAGGGGGTATGCTTTCTTT.

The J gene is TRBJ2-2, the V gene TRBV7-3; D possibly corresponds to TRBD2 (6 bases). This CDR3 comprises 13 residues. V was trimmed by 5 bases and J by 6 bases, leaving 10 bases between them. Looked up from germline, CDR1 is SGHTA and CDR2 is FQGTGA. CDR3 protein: CASSPTSSGELFF. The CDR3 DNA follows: TGTGCCAGCAGCCCAACTAGCTCCGGGGAGCTGTTTTTT.

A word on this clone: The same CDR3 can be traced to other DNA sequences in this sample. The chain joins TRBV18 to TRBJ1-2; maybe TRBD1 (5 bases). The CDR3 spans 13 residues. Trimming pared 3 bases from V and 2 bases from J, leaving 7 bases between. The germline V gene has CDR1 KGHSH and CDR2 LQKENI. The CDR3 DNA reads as TGTGCCAGCTCACCGGACAAAAACTATGGCTACACCTTC. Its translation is CASSPDKNYGYTF.

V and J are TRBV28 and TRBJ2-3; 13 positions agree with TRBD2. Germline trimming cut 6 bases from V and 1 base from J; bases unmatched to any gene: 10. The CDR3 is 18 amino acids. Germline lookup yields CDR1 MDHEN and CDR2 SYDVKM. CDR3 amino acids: CASRATSGRGFGTDTQYF. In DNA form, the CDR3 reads TGTGCCAGCAGGGCAACTAGCGGGAGGGGCTTTGGCACAGATACGCAGTATTTT.

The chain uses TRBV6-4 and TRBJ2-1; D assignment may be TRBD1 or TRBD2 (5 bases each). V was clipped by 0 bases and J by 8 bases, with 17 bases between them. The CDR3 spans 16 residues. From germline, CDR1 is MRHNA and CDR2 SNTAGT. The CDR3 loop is CASSDSKGRMGDEQFF. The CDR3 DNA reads TGTGCCAGCAGTGACTCGAAAGGGAGAATGGGGGATGAGCAGTTCTTC.

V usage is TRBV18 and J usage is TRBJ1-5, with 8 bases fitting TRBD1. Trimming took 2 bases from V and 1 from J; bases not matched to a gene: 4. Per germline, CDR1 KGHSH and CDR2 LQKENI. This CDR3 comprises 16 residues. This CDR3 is CASSPGQGRSNQPQHF. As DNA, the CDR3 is TGTGCCAGCTCACCAGGACAGGGTAGAAGCAATCAGCCCCAGCATTTT.

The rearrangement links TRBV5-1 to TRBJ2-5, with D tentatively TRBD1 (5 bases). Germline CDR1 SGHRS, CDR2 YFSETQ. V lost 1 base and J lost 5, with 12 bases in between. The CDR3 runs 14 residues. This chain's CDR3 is CASSLRGFGETQYF. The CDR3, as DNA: TGCGCCAGCAGCTTGAGGGGTTTTGGGGAGACCCAGTACTTC.

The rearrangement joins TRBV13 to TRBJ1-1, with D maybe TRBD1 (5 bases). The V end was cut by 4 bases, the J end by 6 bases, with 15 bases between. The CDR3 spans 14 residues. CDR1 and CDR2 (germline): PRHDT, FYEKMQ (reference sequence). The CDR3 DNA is TGTGCCAGCAGCTGGGGGGGACCAGCCCCTGAAGCTTTCTTT. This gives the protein CASSWGGPAPEAFF.

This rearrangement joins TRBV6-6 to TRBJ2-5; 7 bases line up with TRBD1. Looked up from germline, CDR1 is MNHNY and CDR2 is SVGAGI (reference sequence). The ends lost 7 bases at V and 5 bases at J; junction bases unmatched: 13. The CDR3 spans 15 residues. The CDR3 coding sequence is TGTGCCAGCATCCGCACAAACAGGGGCGGCGAGACCCAGTACTTC. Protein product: CASIRTNRGGETQYF.

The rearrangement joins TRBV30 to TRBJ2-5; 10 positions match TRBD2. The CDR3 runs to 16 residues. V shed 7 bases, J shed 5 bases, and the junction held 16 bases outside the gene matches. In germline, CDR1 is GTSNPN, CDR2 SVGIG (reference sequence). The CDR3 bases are TGTGCCTCCCAAAGCGGGAGGGGGAGGGAGGGTGAGACCCAGTACTTC. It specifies CASQSGRGREGETQYF.

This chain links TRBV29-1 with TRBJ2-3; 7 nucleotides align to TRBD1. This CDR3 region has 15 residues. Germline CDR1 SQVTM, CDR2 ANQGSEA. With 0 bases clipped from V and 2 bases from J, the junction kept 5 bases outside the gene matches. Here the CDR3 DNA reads TGCAGCGTTGAAGAAAGGGGACAGCCCACAGATACGCAGTATTTT. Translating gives CSVEERGQPTDTQYF.

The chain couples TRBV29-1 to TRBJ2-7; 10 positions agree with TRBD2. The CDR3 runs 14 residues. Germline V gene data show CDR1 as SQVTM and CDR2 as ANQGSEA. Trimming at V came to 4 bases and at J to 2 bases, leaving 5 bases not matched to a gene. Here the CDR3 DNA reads TGCAGCGTTGGGGGGACTAGCGTTACCTACGAGCAGTACTTC. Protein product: CSVGGTSVTYEQYF.

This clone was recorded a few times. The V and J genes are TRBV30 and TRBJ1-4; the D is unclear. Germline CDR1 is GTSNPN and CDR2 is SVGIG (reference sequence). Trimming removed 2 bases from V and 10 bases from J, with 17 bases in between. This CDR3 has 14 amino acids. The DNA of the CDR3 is TGTGCCTGGAGTTCGGCCATTGCGTTCGGAAAACTGTTTTTT. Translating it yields CAWSSAIAFGKLFF.

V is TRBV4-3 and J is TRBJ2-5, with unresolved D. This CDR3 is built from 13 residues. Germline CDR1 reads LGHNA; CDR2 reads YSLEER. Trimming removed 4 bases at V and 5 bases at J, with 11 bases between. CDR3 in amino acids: CASSPDRWETQYF. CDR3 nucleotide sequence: TGCGCCAGCAGCCCCGACCGATGGGAGACCCAGTACTTC.